This passage covers 21 T cell receptor beta chains from one sample sequenced in a study of monozygotic twins with inflammatory bowel disease. Using the 5' RACE reads, TCRdb records one entry per CDR3 protein without DNA. The table counts around 150,000 distinct CDR3 sequences; over 2.5% lies in the top ten. Sequencing was performed on blood. The receptors stem from a human donor with ulcerative colitis or Crohn's disease, or a healthy co-twin of an affected twin (not recorded which).

The gene calls are TRBV7-2 and TRBJ2-7; TCRdb's D call, TRBD2, is unchecked because there is no DNA. Germline-derived CDR1 and CDR2 are SGHTA and FQGNSA. The CDR3 contains 15 residues. The CDR3 reads CASSKKREKIYEQYF.

The chain links TRBV5-1 to TRBJ2-4; the D call from TCRdb, TRBD1, cannot be confirmed without DNA. Per germline, CDR1 SGHRS and CDR2 YFSETQ. This CDR3 spans 14 amino acids. CDR3 amino acids: CASSLETGVWIQYF.

The rearrangement joins TRBV5-1 to TRBJ2-5. There are 12 residues in the CDR3. CDR1 is SGHRS, CDR2 YFSETQ, per germline. CDR3 sequence: CASSPYQETQYF.

V usage is TRBV7-2 and J usage is TRBJ2-2; TCRdb's D gene call, TRBD1, goes unchecked for lack of DNA. The CDR3 contains 19 residues. CDR1 is SGHTA and CDR2 is FQGNSA in the germline V gene. This CDR3 reads CASSLATTGTIGITGELFF.

The chain recombines TRBV5-4 with TRBJ2-3. CDR3 length: 15 residues. CDR1 is SGHNT, CDR2 YYREEE, per germline (reference sequence). The CDR3: CASSLATSGTNTQYF.

This chain joins TRBV7-2 and TRBJ1-4; TCRdb selects TRBD1, and the lack of DNA leaves this call unchecked. CDR1 is SGHTA, CDR2 FQGNSA, per germline. The CDR3 has 14 amino acids. The CDR3 sequence: CASSWTVREEKLFF.

The chain combines TRBV6-5 with TRBJ1-2; absent DNA, TCRdb's TRBD1 call cannot be checked. From germline, CDR1 is MNHEY and CDR2 SVGAGI. CDR3 length equals 16 residues. The CDR3: CASSYPTQGAAYGYTF.

V is TRBV6-1 and J is TRBJ2-7; checking the TCRdb D call of TRBD1 is not possible without DNA. The CDR3 runs 17 residues. Germline CDR1 and CDR2: MNHNS and SASEGT. The CDR3 protein is CASSGLFLDRGDYEQYF.

The chain is built from TRBV7-2 and TRBJ2-5; TCRdb's D call, TRBD1, is unchecked because there is no DNA. The CDR3 has 14 amino acids. CDR1 SGHTA and CDR2 FQGNSA come from the germline V gene. CDR3 sequence: CASSLDKGAGTQYF.

The chain joins TRBV11-2 to TRBJ1-2; as DNA is missing, the TRBD1 call by TCRdb cannot be tested. The CDR3 is made up of 18 amino acids. CDR1 and CDR2 from the germline V gene are SGHAT and FQNNGV. CDR3 residues: CASSLGQGAGIANYGYTF.

This sequence joins TRBV7-9 and TRBJ2-7; TCRdb picks TRBD1, but there is no DNA to check that call. There are 16 residues in the CDR3. CDR1 and CDR2 from the germline V gene are SEHNR and FQNEAQ (reference sequence). CDR3 protein: CASSAPQRVDSYEQYF.

The chain is built from TRBV27 and TRBJ2-7; without DNA, the TCRdb call of TRBD1 cannot be checked. This CDR3 contains 12 residues. Germline assignment: CDR1 MNHEY and CDR2 SMNVEV (reference sequence). The CDR3 here is CASSSPQGQKYF.

V and J are TRBV29-1 and TRBJ2-2. The length of the CDR3 is 13 residues. Germline assignment: CDR1 SQVTM and CDR2 ANQGSEA. The CDR3 sequence is CSVEPRYTGELFF.

The chain couples TRBV7-9 to TRBJ1-4; there is no DNA to check the TCRdb D call of TRBD1. Germline V lookup: CDR1 SEHNR, CDR2 FQNEAQ (reference sequence). The CDR3 is 16 residues long. This CDR3 is CASAKKDGGAQEKLFF.

The rearrangement links TRBV20-1 to TRBJ2-7. The germline CDR1 and CDR2 sequences are DFQATT and SNEGSKA (reference sequence). The CDR3 totals 15 residues. CDR3 region: CSARDLTASSYEQYF.

The gene calls are TRBV5-1 and TRBJ2-7; the D call of TRBD2 rests on TCRdb alone, since no DNA is present to check it. Germline-derived CDR1 and CDR2 are SGHRS and YFSETQ. The CDR3 sequence is 15 residues long. This chain's CDR3 is CASSPDGREWYEQYF.

The rearrangement joins TRBV10-2 to TRBJ2-4; the D call from TCRdb, TRBD1, cannot be confirmed without DNA. Germline V gene sequence: CDR1 WSHSY, CDR2 SAAADI. The length of the CDR3 is 16 residues. The CDR3 reads CASAPAALLAKNIQYF.

The CDR3 sequence: CASRPLAGTGELFF. The gene calls are TRBV12-3 or TRBV12-4 and TRBJ2-2; TCRdb reports TRBD2, a call that lacks DNA to check it against. The length of the CDR3 is 14 residues.

The J gene is TRBJ2-7, the V gene TRBV20-1; TCRdb's D gene call, TRBD2, goes unchecked for lack of DNA. In germline, CDR1 is DFQATT, CDR2 SNEGSKA (reference sequence). This CDR3 comprises 14 residues. CDR3: CSASKGTLSYEQYF.

The chain recombines TRBV7-2 with TRBJ2-7; TCRdb lists TRBD1, though no DNA is available to test this call. CDR1 is SGHTA and CDR2 is FQGNSA in the germline V gene. The CDR3 spans 12 residues. CDR3 residues: CASSLNRREQYF. Combining the CDR3 with reference TRBV7-2 and TRBJ2-7 gives the whole variable domain GAGVSQSPSNKVTEKGKDVELRCDPISGHTALYWYRQSLGQGLEFLIYFQGNSAPDKSGLPSDRFSAERTGGSVSTLTIQRTQQEDSAVYLCASSLNRREQYFGPGTRLTVT.

The V gene is TRBV6-5, the J gene TRBJ2-1; TCRdb's D call of TRBD2 is untestable without DNA. Germline V gene sequence: CDR1 MNHEY, CDR2 SVGAGI. The CDR3 is 14 amino acids. The CDR3 protein is CASSYSTRGDEQFF.